These T cell receptor beta chains were read from a single sample in a study of blood T cells in healthy people across ages. Via MiXCR, TCRdb re-called the 5' RACE reads, giving one row per CDR3 protein. The sample shows 1.2 million to 1.5 million distinct CDR3 sequences, 42% of them seen only once. Sequenced material: blood. Every receptor here comes from a woman aged 18-30 years in good health. CDR3s include the opening cysteine and the closing phenylalanine or tryptophan. The D gene is left open where the match is weak. For some rows the clone size is stated as once, few or many, or as a class when expanded; others skip it.

>few|TRBJ2-1|TRBV10-3|TRBD2
CAISRGVAGGTSNEQFF
TGTGCCATCAGCCGCGGGGTCGCGGGAGGTACCAGCAATGAGCAGTTCTTC
>few|TRBJ2-7|TRBV7-2|-
CASKEAAVVYEQYF
TGTGCCAGCAAGGAGGCGGCCGTTGTCTACGAGCAGTACTTC
>-|TRBJ2-1|TRBV20-1|-
CSARESGRAGVYNEQFF
TGCAGTGCTAGAGAAAGCGGCAGGGCCGGTGTATACAATGAGCAGTTCTTC
>-|TRBJ2-7|TRBV6-1|TRBD1
CASSIRQGANEQYF
TGTGCCAGCAGTATCAGGCAGGGGGCCAACGAGCAGTACTTC
>-|TRBJ2-7|TRBV5-1|TRBD2
CASSYSIAGGIYEQYF
TGCGCCAGCAGCTATTCGATAGCGGGGGGGATCTACGAGCAGTACTTC
>-|TRBJ2-2|TRBV12-3/TRBV12-4|TRBD2
CASRTSGSPGELFF
TGTGCCAGCCGGACTAGCGGGAGCCCCGGGGAGCTGTTTTTT
>-|TRBJ2-3|TRBV28|TRBD2
CASRRGGLKDTQYF
TGTGCCAGCAGGCGGGGGGGTTTGAAAGATACGCAGTATTTT
>few|TRBJ2-7|TRBV15|TRBD2
CATRVVAGSYEQYF
TGTGCCACCAGGGTAGTAGCGGGATCCTACGAGCAGTACTTC
>few|TRBJ2-5|TRBV5-1|TRBD2
CASSSTILAGKGRETQYF
TGCGCCAGCAGCTCAACCATACTAGCGGGAAAAGGGCGGGAGACCCAGTACTTC
>-|TRBJ2-1|TRBV20-1|-
CSARGGSLGYEQFF
TGCAGTGCTAGAGGGGGGTCACTAGGGTATGAGCAGTTCTTC
>-|TRBJ2-2|TRBV6-5|-
CASSYGGGSTGELFF
TGTGCCAGCAGTTACGGAGGGGGAAGCACCGGGGAGCTGTTTTTT
>-|TRBJ2-1|TRBV27|-
CASSVSGTNNEQFF
TGTGCCAGCAGTGTTTCCGGGACAAACAATGAGCAGTTCTTC
>few|TRBJ1-2|TRBV29-1|TRBD1
CSVEGGQGASYGYTF
TGCAGCGTTGAAGGGGGACAGGGGGCAAGCTATGGCTACACCTTC
>-|TRBJ2-1|TRBV29-1|-
CSVDNTGLAYNEQFF
TGCAGCGTTGACAATACAGGGCTCGCCTACAATGAGCAGTTCTTC
>few|TRBJ2-7|TRBV6-1|TRBD2
CASKGSGREQYF
TGTGCCAGCAAGGGTAGCGGGCGCGAGCAGTACTTC
>-|TRBJ2-7|TRBV5-6|-
CASSVGPWEQYF
TGTGCCAGCAGCGTGGGTCCGTGGGAGCAGTACTTC
>-|TRBJ2-3|TRBV24-1|TRBD1
CATSDFGQGTDTQYF
TGTGCCACCAGTGATTTTGGACAGGGCACAGATACGCAGTATTTT
>-|TRBJ2-1|TRBV10-2|TRBD2
CASSVDGRSSYNEQFF
TGCGCCAGCAGTGTGGACGGGAGGAGCTCCTACAATGAGCAGTTCTTC
>-|TRBJ1-2|TRBV12-3/TRBV12-4|-
CASSSRRVYGYTF
TGTGCCAGCAGTTCTCGACGGGTCTATGGCTACACCTTC
>few|TRBJ2-5|TRBV7-6|TRBD2
CASSLVGTNGQETQYF
TGTGCCAGCAGCTTAGTGGGGACTAACGGCCAAGAGACCCAGTACTTC
>-|TRBJ2-1|TRBV4-1|TRBD2
CASSQSGTSGGDEQFF
TGCGCCAGCAGCCAATCCGGGACTAGCGGGGGGGATGAGCAGTTCTTC
>-|TRBJ2-1|TRBV7-2|TRBD2
CASSLGGVGTRTNKQFF
TGTGCCAGCAGCTTAGGGGGGGTGGGGACTAGGACAAATAAGCAGTTCTTC
>-|TRBJ1-2|TRBV28|-
CASGSLSPGARGYTF
TGTGCCAGCGGCTCCCTTTCCCCTGGGGCGAGGGGCTACACCTTC
>few|TRBJ2-1|TRBV20-1|TRBD1
CSVGGGTGINEQFF
TGCAGTGTGGGCGGCGGGACAGGGATAAATGAGCAGTTCTTC
>few|TRBJ2-5|TRBV6-5|TRBD2
CASSYEPSGRGETQYF
TGTGCCAGCAGTTACGAGCCTAGCGGGAGAGGAGAGACCCAGTACTTC
>many|TRBJ2-3|TRBV7-2|TRBD2
CASSLESSGSLADTQYF
TGTGCCAGCAGCTTAGAATCTAGCGGGAGTTTGGCAGATACGCAGTATTTT
>-|TRBJ2-5|TRBV6-6|-
CASRWRRVTETQYF
TGTGCCAGCCGTTGGCGCCGAGTAACAGAGACCCAGTACTTC
>-|TRBJ2-1|TRBV12-3/TRBV12-4|-
CASSTQEGHEQFF
TGTGCCAGCAGTACCCAAGAAGGGCATGAGCAGTTCTTC
>few|TRBJ2-1|TRBV4-1|TRBD2
CASSQGIAGFYNEQFF
TGCGCCAGCAGCCAAGGAATAGCGGGGTTCTACAATGAGCAGTTCTTC
>few|TRBJ2-5|TRBV14|TRBD2
CASSPYLAGPYNEQYF
TGTGCCAGCAGCCCGTACTTAGCGGGACCCTACAATGAGCAGTACTTC
>-|TRBJ1-2|TRBV3-1|-
CASSQDWVGRTGWRYTF
TGTGCCAGCAGCCAAGATTGGGTCGGCCGGACCGGCTGGCGCTACACCTTC
>-|TRBJ2-3|TRBV12-3/TRBV12-4|-
CASSLAPTDTRYF
TGTGCCAGCAGTTTAGCCCCCACAGATACGCGGTATTTT
>-|TRBJ1-1|TRBV12-3/TRBV12-4|TRBD1
CASSLRDRGVEAFF
TGTGCCAGCTCTCTCCGGGACAGGGGGGTTGAAGCTTTCTTT
>few|TRBJ1-2|TRBV5-5|-
CASSLGLTGIYGYTF
TGTGCCAGCAGCTTGGGTCTGACAGGAATCTATGGCTACACCTTC
>few|TRBJ2-3|TRBV29-1|TRBD1
CSVYRGDTQYF
TGCAGCGTTTACAGGGGAGATACGCAGTATTTT
>-|TRBJ2-1|TRBV6-4|-
CASSDLGLGNEQFF
TGTGCCAGCAGTGACCTGGGGTTGGGCAATGAGCAGTTCTTC
>few|TRBJ2-5|TRBV7-2|TRBD2
CASSFGGGLGFVETQYF
TGTGCCAGCAGCTTTGGGGGGGGTTTAGGGTTTGTGGAGACCCAGTACTTC